This TCR beta chain was captured by sequencing in a study of cytomegalovirus exposure and HLA in healthy donors. Concerning this clone itself: The antigen is undetermined.

Germline V lookup: CDR1 SGHAT, CDR2 FQNNGV. The CDR3 totals 14 residues. The V gene lost 3 bases and the J gene lost 2 bases, with 10 bases spanning the gap. The PCR had 60 Vbeta and 13 Jbeta primers. The repertoire was sequenced with immunoSEQ multiplex PCR; TCRdb's copy has only in-frame clones and lacks some. The data hold around 110,000 clones, with 75% to 85% observed a single time. Study-wide findings and caveats: Most subjects' HLA-A and HLA-B alleles were reportedly predicted from TCR beta sequences.

Sequenced input: PBMCs. The TCR originated in a man aged 30-40 years in good health and CMV-seropositive. The chain recombines TRBV11-2 with TRBJ2-5, with a possible D match to TRBD2 (5 bases). The CDR3 region is CASSFIAKQETQYF. The CDR3 DNA sequence: TGTGCCAGCAGCTTTATAGCGAAACAAGAGACCCAGTACTTC.